Detailed here is one TCR beta chain. Its antigen remains unidentified. Trimming pared 3 bases from V and 4 bases from J, leaving 15 bases between. Germline assignment: CDR1 KGHSH and CDR2 LQKENI. The length of the CDR3 is 15 residues. The primer mix had 60 Vbeta and 13 Jbeta primers. Using immunoSEQ multiplex PCR, the repertoire was profiled, and TCRdb retains in-frame clones only, with some absent. The sample carries 36,000 or so clones, roughly 84% recorded once. This specimen belongs to a study of cytomegalovirus exposure and HLA in healthy donors. As for the study in general: There were some 380 genotyped donors. Of these, roughly 84% fell in the genetic ancestry cluster associated with self-reported Caucasian donors.

General study findings and limits: No immune exposure information besides CMV serostatus was available.

J is TRBJ1-1 and V is TRBV18; D call uncertain. What was sequenced was PBMCs. This TCR came from a young woman in good health and CMV-seronegative. The CDR3 DNA reads as TGTGCCAGCTCACCCGGGGAGGGCCGATCCACTGAAGCTTTCTTT. It yields the protein CASSPGEGRSTEAFF.